This T cell receptor beta chain is drawn from a study of OX40 agonist ivuxolimab in advanced cancers. Measured with immunoSEQ multiplex PCR; TCRdb has only the in-frame clones, and not every one. Found here are thousands of clones, roughly 68% of them singletons; the top ten hold about 40%. Germline loops: CDR1 SGDLS, CDR2 YYNGEE. CDR3 length: 13 amino acids. V shed 5 bases, J shed 4 bases, and the junction held 4 bases outside the gene matches. Prior autoimmune disease or systemic immunosuppression barred patients. This chain uses TRBV9 with TRBJ2-7, with 9 positions matching TRBD2. The sequence came from an adult with an advanced solid tumor such as melanoma, head and neck, liver or kidney cancer. This specimen consisted of CD4+ or CD8+ T cells sorted from blood, obtained in a trial of the OX40 agonist ivuxolimab. In DNA, the CDR3 is TGTGCCAGCAGTGCGACTAGCGGTTACGAGCAGTACTTC. Translating it yields CASSATSGYEQYF.